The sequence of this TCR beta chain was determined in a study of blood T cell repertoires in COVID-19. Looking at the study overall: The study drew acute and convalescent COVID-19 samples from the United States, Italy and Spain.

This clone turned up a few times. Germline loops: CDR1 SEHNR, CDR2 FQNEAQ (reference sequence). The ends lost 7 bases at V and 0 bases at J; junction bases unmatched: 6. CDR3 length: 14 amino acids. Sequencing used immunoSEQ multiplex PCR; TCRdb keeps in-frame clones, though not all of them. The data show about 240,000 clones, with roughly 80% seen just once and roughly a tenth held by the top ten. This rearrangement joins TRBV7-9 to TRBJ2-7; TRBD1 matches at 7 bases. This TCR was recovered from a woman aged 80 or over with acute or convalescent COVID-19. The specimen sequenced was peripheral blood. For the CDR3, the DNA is TGTGCCAGCATTCTCGGGACAGCCTCCTACGAGCAGTACTTC. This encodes CASILGTASYEQYF.